The subject of this entry is one T cell receptor (beta chain). Its specificity is unknown. This CDR3 region has 14 residues. The germline V gene has CDR1 SGHRS and CDR2 YFSETQ. Germline trimming cut 0 bases from V and 6 bases from J; bases unmatched to any gene: 3. The sample is drawn from a study of CD8+ T cells in alopecia areata. General observations from the study: Scalp samples also yield sequences of resident alphabeta T cells from normal skin. Lesional scalp exceeded normal scalp in clonality, especially in alopecia totalis/universalis.

Once RNA had been extracted, it was reverse transcribed into cDNA to act as the sequencing template. Method: immunoSEQ multiplex PCR; TCRdb's copy keeps in-frame clones and lacks some. The sample holds about 110,000 clones, approximately 63% seen once. Sorted out of PBMCs were CD4+ T cells and CD8+ T cells. The chain employs TRBV5-1 and TRBJ2-7; 10 bases fit TRBD1. The sample taken for sequencing was CD8+ T cells sorted from blood. The clonotype comes from a human donor in good health. Here the CDR3 DNA reads TGCGCCAGCAGCTTGGGCGGGACAGGGGCCGAGCAGTACTTC. Protein sequence: CASSLGGTGAEQYF.